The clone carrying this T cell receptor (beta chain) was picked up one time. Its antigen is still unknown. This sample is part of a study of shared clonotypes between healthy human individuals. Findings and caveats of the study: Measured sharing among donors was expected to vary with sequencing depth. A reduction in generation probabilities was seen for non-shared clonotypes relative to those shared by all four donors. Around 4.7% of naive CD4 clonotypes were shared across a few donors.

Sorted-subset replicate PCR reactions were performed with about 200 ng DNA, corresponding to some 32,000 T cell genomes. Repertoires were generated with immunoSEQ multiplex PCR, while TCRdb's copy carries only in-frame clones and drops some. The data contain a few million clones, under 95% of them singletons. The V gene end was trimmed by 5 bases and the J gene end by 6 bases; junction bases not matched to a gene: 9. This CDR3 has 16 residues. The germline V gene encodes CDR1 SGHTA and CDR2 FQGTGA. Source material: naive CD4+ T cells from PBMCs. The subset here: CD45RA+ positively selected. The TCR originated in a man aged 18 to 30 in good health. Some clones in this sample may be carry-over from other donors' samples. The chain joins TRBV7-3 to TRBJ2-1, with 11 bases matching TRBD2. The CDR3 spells CASSLRGLAEFNEQFF. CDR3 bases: TGTGCCAGCAGCCTCCGGGGACTAGCGGAGTTCAATGAGCAGTTCTTC.